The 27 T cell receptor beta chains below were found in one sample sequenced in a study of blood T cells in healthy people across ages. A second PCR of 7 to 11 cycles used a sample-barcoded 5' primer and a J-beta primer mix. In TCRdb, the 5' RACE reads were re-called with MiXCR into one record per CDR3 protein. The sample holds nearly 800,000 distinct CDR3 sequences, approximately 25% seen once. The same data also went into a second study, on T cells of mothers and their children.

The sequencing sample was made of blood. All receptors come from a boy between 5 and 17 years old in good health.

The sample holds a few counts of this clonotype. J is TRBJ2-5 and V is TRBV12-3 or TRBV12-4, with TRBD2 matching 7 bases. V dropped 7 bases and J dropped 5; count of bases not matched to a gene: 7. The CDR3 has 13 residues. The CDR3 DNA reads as TGTGCCAGCACGGGGGGATATTGGGAGACCCAGTACTTC. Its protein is CASTGGYWETQYF.

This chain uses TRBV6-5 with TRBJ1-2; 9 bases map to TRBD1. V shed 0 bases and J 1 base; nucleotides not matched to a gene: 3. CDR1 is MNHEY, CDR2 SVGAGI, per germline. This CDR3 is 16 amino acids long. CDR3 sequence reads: CASSYSMGQGNYGYTF. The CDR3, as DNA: TGTGCCAGCAGTTACTCGATGGGACAGGGTAACTATGGCTACACCTTC.

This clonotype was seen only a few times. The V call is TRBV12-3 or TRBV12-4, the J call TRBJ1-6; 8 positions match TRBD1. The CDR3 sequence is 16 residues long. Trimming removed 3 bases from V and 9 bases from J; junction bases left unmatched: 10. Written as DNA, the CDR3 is TGTGCCAGCAGTTTCAAGTCAGGGGGCTTAGGTTCACCCCTCCACTTT. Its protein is CASSFKSGGLGSPLHF.

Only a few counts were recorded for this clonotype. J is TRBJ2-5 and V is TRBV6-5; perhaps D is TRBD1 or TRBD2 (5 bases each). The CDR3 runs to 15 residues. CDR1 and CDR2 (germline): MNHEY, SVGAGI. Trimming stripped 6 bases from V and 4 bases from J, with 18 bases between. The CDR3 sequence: CASSTTWDGGETQYF. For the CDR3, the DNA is TGTGCCAGCAGCACTACTTGGGACGGAGGAGAGACCCAGTACTTC.

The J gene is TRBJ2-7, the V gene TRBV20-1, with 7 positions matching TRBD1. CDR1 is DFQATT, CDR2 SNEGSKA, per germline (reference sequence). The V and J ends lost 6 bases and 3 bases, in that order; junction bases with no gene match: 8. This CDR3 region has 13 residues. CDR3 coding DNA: TGCAGTGCCCCAGACAGGGCTCTCTACGAGCAGTACTTC. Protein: CSAPDRALYEQYF.

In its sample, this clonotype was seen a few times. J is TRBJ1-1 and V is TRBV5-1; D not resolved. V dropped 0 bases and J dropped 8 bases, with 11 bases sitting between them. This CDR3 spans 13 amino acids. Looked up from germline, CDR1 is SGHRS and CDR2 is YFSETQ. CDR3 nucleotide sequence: TGCGCCAGCAGCTTGGTTATTCAGTCAGAAGCTTTCTTT. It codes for CASSLVIQSEAFF.

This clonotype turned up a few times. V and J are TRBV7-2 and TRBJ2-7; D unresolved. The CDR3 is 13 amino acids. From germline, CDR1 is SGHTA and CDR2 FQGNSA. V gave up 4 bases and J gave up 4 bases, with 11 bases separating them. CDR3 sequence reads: CASSYKPPYEQYF. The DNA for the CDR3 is TGTGCCAGCAGCTACAAACCTCCTTACGAGCAGTACTTC.

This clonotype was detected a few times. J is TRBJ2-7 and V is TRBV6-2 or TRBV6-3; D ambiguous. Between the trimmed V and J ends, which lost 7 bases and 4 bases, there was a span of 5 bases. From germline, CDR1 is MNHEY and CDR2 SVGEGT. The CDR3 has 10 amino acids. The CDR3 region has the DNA TGTGCCAGCAAGCGTTACGAGCAGTACTTC. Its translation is CASKRYEQYF.

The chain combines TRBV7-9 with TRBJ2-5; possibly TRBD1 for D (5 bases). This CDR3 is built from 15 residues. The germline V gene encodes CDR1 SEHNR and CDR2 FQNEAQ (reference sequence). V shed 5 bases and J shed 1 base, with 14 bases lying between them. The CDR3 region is CASSGPTVLQETQYF. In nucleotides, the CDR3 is TGTGCCAGCAGCGGCCCGACAGTACTCCAAGAGACCCAGTACTTC.

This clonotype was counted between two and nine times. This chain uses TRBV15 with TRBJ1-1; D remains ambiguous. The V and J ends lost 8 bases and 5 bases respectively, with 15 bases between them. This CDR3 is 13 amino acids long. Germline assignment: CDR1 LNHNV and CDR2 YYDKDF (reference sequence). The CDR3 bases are TGTGCCACCGCCGAGGCGCCGGGGACTGAAGCTTTCTTT. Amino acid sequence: CATAEAPGTEAFF.

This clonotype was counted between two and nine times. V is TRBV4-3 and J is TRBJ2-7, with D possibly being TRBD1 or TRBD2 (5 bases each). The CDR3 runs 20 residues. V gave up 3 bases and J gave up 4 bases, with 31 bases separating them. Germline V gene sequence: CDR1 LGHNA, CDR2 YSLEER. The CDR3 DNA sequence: TGCGCCAGCAGCCATGATCTGGGGGATGGTAGGGGAGTACCTTTTTACGAGCAGTACTTC. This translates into CASSHDLGDGRGVPFYEQYF.

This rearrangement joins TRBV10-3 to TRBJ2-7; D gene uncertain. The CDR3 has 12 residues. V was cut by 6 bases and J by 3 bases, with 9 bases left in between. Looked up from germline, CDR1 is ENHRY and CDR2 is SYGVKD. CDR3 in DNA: TGTGCCATCAGAAATGACAACTACGAGCAGTACTTC. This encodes CAIRNDNYEQYF.

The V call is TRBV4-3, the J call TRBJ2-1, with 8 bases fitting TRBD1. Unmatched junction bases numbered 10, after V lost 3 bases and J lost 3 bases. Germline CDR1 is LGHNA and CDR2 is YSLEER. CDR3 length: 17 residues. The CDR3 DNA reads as TGCGCCAGCAGCCAGGGGGCGAAGACAGGGGTCTACAATGAGCAGTTCTTC. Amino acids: CASSQGAKTGVYNEQFF.

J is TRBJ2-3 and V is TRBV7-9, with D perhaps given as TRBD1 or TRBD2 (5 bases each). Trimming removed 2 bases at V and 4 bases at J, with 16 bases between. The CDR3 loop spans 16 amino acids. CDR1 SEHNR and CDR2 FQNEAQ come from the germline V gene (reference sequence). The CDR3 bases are TGTGCCAGCAGCTTATTTTCGGAGGACAACGCAGATACGCAGTATTTT. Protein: CASSLFSEDNADTQYF.

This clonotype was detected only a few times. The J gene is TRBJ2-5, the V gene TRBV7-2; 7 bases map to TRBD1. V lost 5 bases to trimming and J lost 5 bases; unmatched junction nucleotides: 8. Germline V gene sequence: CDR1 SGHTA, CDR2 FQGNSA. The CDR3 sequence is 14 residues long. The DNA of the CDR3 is TGTGCCAGCAGCCAGCGAGGGGGCCTCGAGACCCAGTACTTC. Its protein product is CASSQRGGLETQYF.

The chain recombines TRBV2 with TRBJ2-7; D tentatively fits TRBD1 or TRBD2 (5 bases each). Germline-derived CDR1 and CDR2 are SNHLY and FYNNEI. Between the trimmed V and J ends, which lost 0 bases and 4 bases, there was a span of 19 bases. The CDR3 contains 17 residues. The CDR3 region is CASSEATVYGTPYEQYF. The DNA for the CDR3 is TGTGCCAGCAGTGAAGCGACGGTTTACGGGACCCCTTACGAGCAGTACTTC.

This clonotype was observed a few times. The CDR3: CASSVTLFQDGNEQFF. CDR3 DNA sequence: TGTGCCAGCAGCGTGACCTTATTCCAGGATGGGAATGAGCAGTTCTTC. The chain joins TRBV9 to TRBJ2-5; D is unresolved. The J call may be in error: the DNA end matches TRBJ2-1 better. Germline assignment: CDR1 SGDLS and CDR2 YYNGEE. There are 16 residues in the CDR3.

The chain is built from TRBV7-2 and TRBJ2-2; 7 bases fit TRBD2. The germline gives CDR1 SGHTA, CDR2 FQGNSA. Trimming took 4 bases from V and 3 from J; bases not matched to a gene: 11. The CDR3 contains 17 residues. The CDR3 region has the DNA TGTGCCAGCAGCTACCTACCGGGGGGAGAGGACACCGGGGAGCTGTTTTTT. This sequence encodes CASSYLPGGEDTGELFF.

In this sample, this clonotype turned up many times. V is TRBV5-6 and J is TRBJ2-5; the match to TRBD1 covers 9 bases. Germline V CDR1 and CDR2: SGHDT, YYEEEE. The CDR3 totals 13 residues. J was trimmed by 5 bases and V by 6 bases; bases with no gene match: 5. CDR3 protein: CASMKDRGETQYF. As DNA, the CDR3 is TGTGCCAGCATGAAGGACAGGGGCGAGACCCAGTACTTC.

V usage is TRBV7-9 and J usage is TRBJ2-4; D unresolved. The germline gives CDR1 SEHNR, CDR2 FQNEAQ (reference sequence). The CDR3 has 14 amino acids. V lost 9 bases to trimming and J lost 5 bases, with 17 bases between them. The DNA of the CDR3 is TGTGCCAGTAGCAACTACTCACCCGAAAACATTCAGTACTTC. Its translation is CASSNYSPENIQYF.

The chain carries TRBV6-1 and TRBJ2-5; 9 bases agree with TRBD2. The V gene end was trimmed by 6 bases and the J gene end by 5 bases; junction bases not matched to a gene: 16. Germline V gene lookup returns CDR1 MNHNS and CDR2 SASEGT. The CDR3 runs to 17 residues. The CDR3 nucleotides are TGTGCCAGCAGCCGCGGGGGAAGCGGGAGGTCTGGGGAGACCCAGTACTTC. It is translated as CASSRGGSGRSGETQYF.

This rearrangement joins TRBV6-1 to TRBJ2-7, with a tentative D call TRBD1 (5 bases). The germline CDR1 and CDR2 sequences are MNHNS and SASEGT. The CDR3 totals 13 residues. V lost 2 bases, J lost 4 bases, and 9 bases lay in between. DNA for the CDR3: TGTGCCAGCAGTGAAAGGACACCGTACGAGCAGTACTTC. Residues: CASSERTPYEQYF.

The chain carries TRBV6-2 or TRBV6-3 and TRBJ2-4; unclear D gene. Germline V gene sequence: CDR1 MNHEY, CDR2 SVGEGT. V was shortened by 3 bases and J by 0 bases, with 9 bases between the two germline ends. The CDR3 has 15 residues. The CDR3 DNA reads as TGTGCCAGCAGTTATCCGGCAGTAGCCAAAAACATTCAGTACTTC. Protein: CASSYPAVAKNIQYF.

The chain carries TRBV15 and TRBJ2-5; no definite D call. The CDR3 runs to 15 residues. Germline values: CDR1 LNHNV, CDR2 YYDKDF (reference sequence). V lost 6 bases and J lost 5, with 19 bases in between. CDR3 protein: CATSSRTLGVETQYF. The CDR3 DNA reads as TGTGCCACCAGTAGTCGCACCCTTGGAGTCGAGACCCAGTACTTC.

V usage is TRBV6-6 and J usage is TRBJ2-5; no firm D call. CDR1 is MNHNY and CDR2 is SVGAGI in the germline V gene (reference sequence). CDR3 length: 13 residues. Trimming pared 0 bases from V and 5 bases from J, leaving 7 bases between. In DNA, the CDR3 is TGTGCCAGCAGTTACTCCCTGATTGAGACCCAGTACTTC. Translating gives CASSYSLIETQYF.

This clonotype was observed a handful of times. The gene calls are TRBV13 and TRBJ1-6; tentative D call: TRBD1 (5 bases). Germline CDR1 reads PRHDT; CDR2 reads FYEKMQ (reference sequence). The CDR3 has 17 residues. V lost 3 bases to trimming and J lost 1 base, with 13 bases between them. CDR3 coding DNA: TGTGCCAGCAGCTTCTCGATATGGGGGTCCTATAATTCACCCCTCCACTTT. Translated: CASSFSIWGSYNSPLHF.

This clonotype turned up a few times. The CDR3 loop is CASSHPDRGREQYF. DNA of the CDR3: TGTGCCAGCAGCCACCCGGACAGGGGTCGCGAGCAGTACTTC. The chain links TRBV3-1 to TRBJ2-5, with 9 bases identical to TRBD1. The end of the DNA is better explained by TRBJ2-7, so the J call may be wrong. The CDR3 is made up of 14 amino acids. The V gene's germline CDR1 is LGHDT and CDR2 YNNKEL (reference sequence).